Each of the 22 T cell receptor beta chains below was sequenced from the same sample in a study of shared clonotypes between healthy human individuals. Profiled with immunoSEQ multiplex PCR; TCRdb holds only in-frame clones, not every one. Of hundreds of thousands of clones listed, about 95% are singletons. The sequenced sample was naive CD4+ T cells sorted from blood. The sample's subset: CD45RA+ positively selected. Receptors originate from a woman aged 25 to 45 in good health.

The gene calls are TRBV5-8 and TRBJ1-2; D gene ambiguous. V gave up 2 bases and J gave up 4 bases, with 0 bases separating them. The CDR3 is 10 residues long. Germline V gives CDR1 SGHTS, CDR2 YDEGEE. In DNA form, the CDR3 reads TGTGCCAGCAGCTTCTATGGCTACACCTTC. Encoded protein: CASSFYGYTF.

The chain is built from TRBV28 and TRBJ1-3; 7 nucleotides match TRBD1. The germline CDR1 and CDR2 sequences are MDHEN and SYDVKM. The CDR3 is made up of 13 amino acids. J gave up 7 bases and V 6 bases, and 6 bases lay outside the gene matches. CDR3 bases: TGTGCCAGCAGGTCGGGACAGTCGAACACCATATATTTT. It yields the protein CASRSGQSNTIYF.

V is TRBV5-4 and J is TRBJ1-2; 7 bases map to TRBD1. The CDR3 totals 16 residues. Germline V gives CDR1 SGHNT, CDR2 YYREEE (reference sequence). The V gene end was trimmed by 0 bases and the J gene end by 2 bases; junction bases not matched to a gene: 7. The CDR3 bases are TGTGCCAGCAGCTTGGGGGGCCAGGGGGTCAACTATGGCTACACCTTC. It translates to CASSLGGQGVNYGYTF.

The CDR3 region is CASSRGDSYEQYF. The CDR3 DNA reads as TGTGCCAGCAGTCGCGGGGACTCCTACGAGCAGTACTTC. The V call is TRBV6-6, the J call TRBJ2-7; D might be TRBD2 (6 bases). Germline values: CDR1 MNHNY, CDR2 SVGAGI (reference sequence). The CDR3 contains 13 residues. Trimming left V 5 bases short and J 0 bases short, with 8 bases between.

The J gene is TRBJ2-4, the V gene TRBV27; TRBD1 aligns across 9 bases. Germline values: CDR1 MNHEY, CDR2 SMNVEV (reference sequence). V lost 6 bases, J lost 6 bases, and 6 bases stayed unmatched. This CDR3 region has 14 residues. The chain's CDR3 is CASRSGTGLNIQYF. Written as DNA, the CDR3 is TGTGCCAGCAGATCCGGGACAGGGTTAAACATTCAGTACTTC.

The gene calls are TRBV5-4 and TRBJ2-1, with 9 bases fitting TRBD2. The CDR3 length is 17 residues. Germline V gene lookup returns CDR1 SGHNT and CDR2 YYREEE (reference sequence). V was clipped by 2 bases and J by 5 bases; unmatched bases: 11. The CDR3 sequence: CASSFGAGTSSHNEQFF. In DNA, the CDR3 is TGTGCCAGCAGCTTCGGGGCCGGGACTAGCAGTCACAATGAGCAGTTCTTC.

The V gene is TRBV5-6, the J gene TRBJ2-7; D possibly corresponds to TRBD1 (5 bases). The germline V gene has CDR1 SGHDT and CDR2 YYEEEE. V lost 4 bases and J 4 bases, leaving 15 bases between the germline ends. This CDR3 spans 14 amino acids. CDR3 bases: TGTGCCAGCAGCCTACAGGCCCCCGGGTACGAGCAGTACTTC. Residues: CASSLQAPGYEQYF.

This chain connects TRBV5-4 to TRBJ1-3; D might be TRBD1 (6 bases). CDR1 SGHNT and CDR2 YYREEE come from the germline V gene (reference sequence). V gave up 0 bases and J gave up 2 bases, with 12 bases separating them. The CDR3 extends over 16 amino acids. The CDR3 DNA reads TGTGCCAGCAGCTTGGGGGTCAGGGGTGCTGGAAACACCATATATTTT. Translating gives CASSLGVRGAGNTIYF.

The chain is built from TRBV19 and TRBJ1-5, with a weak D call TRBD1 (6 bases). CDR1 LNHDA and CDR2 SQIVND come from the germline V gene (reference sequence). Trimming pared 5 bases from V and 2 bases from J, leaving 16 bases between. The CDR3 extends over 16 amino acids. The CDR3 nucleotides are TGTGCCAGTAGTTCCAAAGGGAGGGGGGGCAATCAGCCCCAGCATTTT. Encoded protein: CASSSKGRGGNQPQHF.

This clone was recorded once. This chain links TRBV20-1 with TRBJ2-7; D gene uncertain. V was clipped by 3 bases and J by 3 bases, with 6 bases between them. Per germline, CDR1 DFQATT and CDR2 SNEGSKA (reference sequence). This CDR3 region has 11 residues. Here the CDR3 reads CSARMVYEQYF. CDR3 nucleotides: TGCAGTGCTAGGATGGTCTACGAGCAGTACTTC.

The rearrangement links TRBV6-1 to TRBJ2-7; no clear D. This CDR3 spans 13 amino acids. Germline loops: CDR1 MNHNS, CDR2 SASEGT. Trimming cost V 2 bases and J 3 bases, with 8 bases left between them. In DNA, the CDR3 is TGTGCCAGCAGTGAACGTAGCCTCTACGAGCAGTACTTC. Protein: CASSERSLYEQYF.

This sequence joins TRBV6-5 and TRBJ2-5, with 13 bases that match TRBD2. In germline, CDR1 is MNHEY, CDR2 SVGAGI. This CDR3 comprises 15 residues. Unmatched junction bases numbered 4, after V lost 5 bases and J lost 4 bases. The CDR3 spells CASSTSGRATETQYF. The DNA of the CDR3 is TGTGCCAGCAGTACTAGCGGGAGGGCCACAGAGACCCAGTACTTC.

The chain combines TRBV28 with TRBJ2-1, with 9 bases fitting TRBD1. The germline gives CDR1 MDHEN, CDR2 SYDVKM. J lost 0 bases, V lost 5 bases, and 8 bases had no gene match. This CDR3 comprises 17 residues. CDR3 nucleotides: TGTGCCAGCAGTGCCTGGGTGGGACAGGGCTCCTACAATGAGCAGTTCTTC. The encoded protein is CASSAWVGQGSYNEQFF.

V is TRBV19 and J is TRBJ2-1; 8 nucleotides align to TRBD2. V was clipped by 7 bases and J by 7 bases; unmatched bases: 12. The CDR3 runs to 15 residues. In germline, CDR1 is LNHDA, CDR2 SQIVND (reference sequence). The CDR3 sequence: CASTDTSGRLNEQFF. The CDR3 nucleotides are TGTGCCAGTACCGATACCAGCGGGAGACTGAATGAGCAGTTCTTC. Supplemented by reference TRBV19 and TRBJ2-1, the full variable domain reads DGGITQSPKYLFRKEGQNVTLSCEQNLNHDAMYWYRQDPGQGLRLIYYSQIVNDFQKGDIAEGYSVSREKKESFPLTVTSAQKNPTAFYLCASTDTSGRLNEQFFGPGTRLTVL.

The V and J genes are TRBV28 and TRBJ2-7, with D perhaps matching TRBD1 (6 bases). Germline CDR1 MDHEN, CDR2 SYDVKM. Trimming pared 6 bases from V and 0 bases from J, leaving 15 bases between. CDR3 size: 15 residues. The CDR3 DNA reads as TGTGCCAGCAGGAAGGGACAAATTTACTCCTACGAGCAGTACTTC. It codes for CASRKGQIYSYEQYF.

Worth noting for this clone: The same CDR3 is also encoded by other DNA sequences in this sample. The rearrangement joins TRBV19 to TRBJ1-1, with D possibly being TRBD1 (5 bases). Germline CDR1 is LNHDA and CDR2 is SQIVND (reference sequence). With 4 bases removed from V and 3 bases from J, the gap between germline ends came to 6 bases. CDR3 size: 12 residues. In nucleotides, the CDR3 is TGTGCCAGTAGTACCAGGGACACTGAAGCTTTCTTT. Its translation: CASSTRDTEAFF.

V is TRBV7-9 and J is TRBJ1-1; 9 nucleotides match TRBD1. Trimming at V came to 2 bases and at J to 3 bases, leaving 4 bases not matched to a gene. The CDR3 spans 15 residues. From germline, CDR1 is SEHNR and CDR2 FQNEAQ (reference sequence). The CDR3 nucleotides are TGTGCCAGCAGCTTAATGGGACAGGGTTACACTGAAGCTTTCTTT. Residues: CASSLMGQGYTEAFF.

This sequence joins TRBV4-1 and TRBJ1-3; 7 bases fit TRBD1. The CDR3 consists of 19 residues. The junction had 13 bases not matched to a gene; V was cut back by 2 bases and J by 0 bases. CDR1 MGHRA and CDR2 YSYEKL come from the germline V gene. The CDR3 bases are TGCGCCAGCAGCCAATATGCTTTAGACAGGGCTATCTCTGGAAACACCATATATTTT. Protein product: CASSQYALDRAISGNTIYF.

This rearrangement joins TRBV7-9 to TRBJ1-2; no clear D. Trimming removed 2 bases at V and 6 bases at J, with 10 bases between. CDR1 and CDR2 (germline): SEHNR, FQNEAQ (reference sequence). The CDR3 covers 13 residues. As DNA, the CDR3 is TGTGCCAGCAGCTTACTGGTGGCTAATGGCTACACCTTC. This translates into CASSLLVANGYTF.

The chain joins TRBV6-1 to TRBJ1-2, with TRBD1 identical over 7 bases. Germline V CDR1 and CDR2: MNHNS, SASEGT. This CDR3 spans 15 amino acids. V dropped 4 bases and J dropped 2; count of bases not matched to a gene: 7. The CDR3 is CASSGRDSRNYGYTF. The CDR3 coding sequence is TGTGCCAGCAGTGGGCGGGACAGCCGGAACTATGGCTACACCTTC.

The chain recombines TRBV14 with TRBJ2-7, with D possibly matching TRBD2 (5 bases). Germline V gene data show CDR1 as SGHDN and CDR2 as FVKESK. Trimming cost V 1 base and J 7 bases, with 8 bases left between them. This CDR3 has 12 residues. CDR3: CASSQVRGEQYF. CDR3 bases: TGTGCCAGCAGCCAAGTCCGAGGGGAGCAGTACTTC.

The chain carries TRBV28 and TRBJ2-5, with 7 bases matching TRBD1. The CDR3 loop spans 15 amino acids. Germline values: CDR1 MDHEN, CDR2 SYDVKM. After removal of 3 bases from V and 3 bases from J, the junction contained 7 bases not matched to a gene. CDR3 nucleotides: TGTGCCAGCAGTTTTATGTGGGGGACAGAAGAGACCCAGTACTTC. Protein sequence: CASSFMWGTEETQYF. Filled out from reference TRBV28 and TRBJ2-5, the complete variable domain reads DVKVTQSSRYLVKRTGEKVFLECVQDMDHENMFWYRQDPGLGLRLIYFSYDVKMKEKGDIPEGYSVSREKKERFSLILESASTNQTSMYLCASSFMWGTEETQYFGPGTRLLVL.